The 30 T cell receptor beta chains presented below share a single source sample, sequenced in a study of cytomegalovirus exposure and HLA in healthy donors. The PCR employed 60 Vbeta primers together with 13 Jbeta primers. Some clones are missing from TCRdb's copy, which holds only in-frame ones; the method was immunoSEQ multiplex PCR. This repertoire shows under 150,000 clones, about 79% found once; its top ten account for 1.5% to 2.5%. Sequencing was done on a sample of PBMCs. These receptor sequences come from a young man in good health and CMV-seronegative.

V gene TRBV7-9 combines with J gene TRBJ1-1; D possibly corresponds to TRBD1 (5 bases). The CDR3 sequence is 16 residues long. Germline values: CDR1 SEHNR, CDR2 FQNEAQ (reference sequence). Trimming cost V 5 bases and J 3 bases, with 19 bases left between them. The CDR3, as DNA: TGTGCCAGCAGCCCTGGCAGGGCGACAACTGACACTGAAGCTTTCTTT. Amino acid sequence: CASSPGRATTDTEAFF.

The chain employs TRBV7-2 and TRBJ1-2; 9 bases agree with TRBD1. J was trimmed by 5 bases and V by 1 base; bases with no gene match: 11. This CDR3 has 17 amino acids. Germline V gives CDR1 SGHTA, CDR2 FQGNSA. CDR3: CASSLGGTGRSRYGYTF. The DNA of the CDR3 is TGTGCCAGCAGCTTAGGGGGGACAGGGAGATCAAGATATGGCTACACCTTC.

The chain combines TRBV7-2 with TRBJ2-5; D is perhaps TRBD2 (6 bases). This CDR3 contains 15 residues. The V end was cut by 4 bases, the J end by 4 bases, with 16 bases between. Per germline, CDR1 SGHTA and CDR2 FQGNSA. This chain's CDR3 is CASSSSVDPLETQYF. CDR3 bases: TGTGCCAGCAGCTCTAGCGTTGACCCATTAGAGACCCAGTACTTC.

The chain carries TRBV6-5 and TRBJ1-2; 11 positions agree with TRBD1. This CDR3 is 16 amino acids long. V lost 2 bases and J lost 7; bases outside the gene matches: 9. Per germline, CDR1 MNHEY and CDR2 SVGAGI. The CDR3 region is CASSYAGTGGVCGYTF. CDR3 bases: TGTGCCAGCAGTTACGCCGGGACAGGGGGGGTTTGTGGCTACACCTTC.

This sequence joins TRBV27 and TRBJ2-7; D might be TRBD2 (6 bases). The germline V gene has CDR1 MNHEY and CDR2 SMNVEV (reference sequence). This CDR3 has 19 amino acids. V dropped 5 bases and J dropped 0 bases, with 26 bases sitting between them. The chain's CDR3 is CASSGPCWGEPVDSYEQYV. The CDR3, as DNA: TGTGCCAGCAGTGGTCCCTGTTGGGGGGAGCCCGTGGACTCCTACGAGCAGTACGTC.

The gene calls are TRBV6-1 and TRBJ1-1, with TRBD1 identical over 7 bases. There are 13 residues in the CDR3. Germline V gives CDR1 MNHNS, CDR2 SASEGT. V was pared by 0 bases and J by 12 bases, with 7 bases of the junction left unmatched. CDR3: CASSEAETGQPFF. In DNA form, the CDR3 reads TGTGCCAGCAGTGAAGCGGAGACAGGGCAACCTTTCTTT.

This chain joins TRBV5-4 and TRBJ2-7, with D possibly being TRBD1 (6 bases). V was pared by 4 bases and J by 4 bases, with 18 bases between. The CDR3 spans 15 residues. The germline CDR1 and CDR2 sequences are SGHNT and YYREEE (reference sequence). The CDR3 loop is CASSPGTWGPYEQYF. The CDR3 DNA reads TGTGCCAGCAGCCCTGGGACCTGGGGGCCTTACGAGCAGTACTTC.

V and J are TRBV6-5 and TRBJ1-4, with unresolved D. Germline loops: CDR1 MNHEY, CDR2 SVGAGI. The CDR3 spans 15 residues. V was trimmed by 5 bases and J by 7 bases, leaving 17 bases between them. CDR3 sequence (DNA): TGTGCCAGCAGTAGAGGGAACACGGGTAGTGAAAAACTGTTTTTT. Protein sequence: CASSRGNTGSEKLFF.

This sequence joins TRBV6-1 and TRBJ2-7, with TRBD1 identical over 10 bases. V lost 4 bases, J lost 3 bases, and 6 bases stayed unmatched. The CDR3 is 15 amino acids. Germline CDR1 and CDR2: MNHNS and SASEGT. This CDR3 reads CASSGWTGGGYEQYF. CDR3 in DNA: TGTGCCAGCAGTGGATGGACAGGGGGGGGCTACGAGCAGTACTTC.

V is TRBV20-1 and J is TRBJ2-5, with D possibly being TRBD1 (6 bases). The CDR3 runs 11 residues. CDR1 is DFQATT, CDR2 SNEGSKA, per germline (reference sequence). Trimming stripped 0 bases from V and 7 bases from J, with 6 bases between. The CDR3: CSAREQGTQYF. The DNA of the CDR3 is TGCAGTGCTAGAGAACAGGGGACCCAGTACTTC.

The chain couples TRBV7-9 to TRBJ2-7, with TRBD1 identical over 10 bases. This CDR3 comprises 16 residues. Trimming at V came to 6 bases and at J to 2 bases, leaving 10 bases not matched to a gene. CDR1 is SEHNR, CDR2 FQNEAQ, per germline (reference sequence). The chain's CDR3 is CASSSPSGTGAYEQYV. CDR3 nucleotide sequence: TGTGCCAGCAGTTCACCTTCCGGGACAGGGGCCTACGAGCAGTACGTC.

The gene calls are TRBV2 and TRBJ2-5; possible D gene TRBD1, 5 bases. The germline V and J ends were trimmed by 9 bases and 2 bases, with 13 bases remaining between them. Germline V CDR1 and CDR2: SNHLY, FYNNEI. The CDR3 contains 13 residues. For the CDR3, the DNA is TGTGCCAGACAGACAGAAGCTCAAGAGACCCAGTACTTC. It encodes CARQTEAQETQYF.

This clone has a single count. The genes are TRBV15 and TRBJ2-7, with D possibly matching TRBD1 (6 bases). V was trimmed by 5 bases and J by 1 base, leaving 15 bases between them. The CDR3 runs 15 residues. Germline CDR1 is LNHNV and CDR2 is YYDKDF (reference sequence). The CDR3 reads CATSRTQGSSYEQYF. The CDR3 DNA sequence: TGTGCCACCAGCCGAACCCAGGGGAGTTCCTACGAGCAGTACTTC.

This clone has just a few counts. The gene calls are TRBV2 and TRBJ2-7; TRBD1 is a possible D gene (5 bases). This CDR3 has 12 amino acids. Germline CDR1 reads SNHLY; CDR2 reads FYNNEI. The V and J ends lost 8 bases and 2 bases respectively, with 10 bases between them. DNA for the CDR3: TGTGCCAGCCTCAGGGTGGCCTACGAGCAGTACGTC. Its translation: CASLRVAYEQYV.

The chain combines TRBV18 with TRBJ2-3, with 11 bases matching TRBD2. Germline V gives CDR1 KGHSH, CDR2 LQKENI. There are 17 residues in the CDR3. Germline trimming cut 3 bases from V and 3 bases from J; bases unmatched to any gene: 8. As DNA, the CDR3 is TGTGCCAGCTCACCGTTGGGGACTAGCGGTAAGACAGATACGCAGTATTTT. It translates to CASSPLGTSGKTDTQYF.

This clone came up once. The chain couples TRBV27 to TRBJ1-4; D might be TRBD1 (6 bases). CDR1 is MNHEY and CDR2 is SMNVEV in the germline V gene (reference sequence). V gave up 4 bases and J gave up 4 bases, with 25 bases separating them. The CDR3 has 19 residues. The DNA for the CDR3 is TGTGCCAGCAGTTACTGGACAGACAGCCTTTCGGGTCTTAATGAAAAACTGTTTTTT. It translates to CASSYWTDSLSGLNEKLFF.

Details on this clone: Other DNA sequences in the sample encode the same CDR3. The chain recombines TRBV7-8 with TRBJ1-2, with 8 bases that match TRBD1. The CDR3 has 14 amino acids. Germline CDR1 SGHVS, CDR2 FQNEAQ. With 5 bases clipped from V and 3 bases from J, the junction kept 5 bases outside the gene matches. The CDR3 spells CASSPGQGDYGYTF. CDR3 nucleotide sequence: TGTGCCAGCAGCCCTGGACAGGGAGACTATGGCTACACCTTC.

The rearrangement links TRBV5-1 to TRBJ2-5, with 14 bases aligning to TRBD2. From germline, CDR1 is SGHRS and CDR2 YFSETQ. The CDR3 is made up of 17 amino acids. J gave up 2 bases and V 4 bases, and 7 bases lay outside the gene matches. The CDR3 is CASSDGTSGSIQETQYF. The CDR3 DNA reads as TGCGCCAGCAGCGATGGGACTAGCGGGAGCATACAAGAGACCCAGTACTTC.

J is TRBJ2-4 and V is TRBV5-1; 10 bases are a match to TRBD2. V dropped 2 bases and J dropped 2; count of bases not matched to a gene: 4. The germline V gene has CDR1 SGHRS and CDR2 YFSETQ. There are 16 residues in the CDR3. CDR3 loop: CASSLAGGRSKNIQYF. CDR3 bases: TGCGCCAGCAGCTTAGCGGGAGGGCGATCCAAAAACATTCAGTACTTC.

This clone has a single count. This CDR3 is CATSGSWNSPLHF. CDR3 DNA: TGTGCCACCTCGGGTAGCTGGAATTCACCCCTCCACTTT. The rearrangement links TRBV19 to TRBJ1-6; D ambiguous. Germline V gene data show CDR1 as LNHDA and CDR2 as SQIVND (reference sequence). The CDR3 spans 13 residues. Trimming left V 10 bases short and J 7 bases short, with 14 bases between.

The chain carries TRBV28 and TRBJ1-2; TRBD1 matches 9 bases. Losses at the gene ends were 4 bases for V and 8 bases for J; bases not matched to a gene: 11. This CDR3 spans 15 amino acids. Germline CDR1 and CDR2: MDHEN and SYDVKM. The CDR3 DNA reads TGTGCCAGCAGTTGGGGCCTCGGGACAGGGAAAGGCTACACCTTC. This encodes CASSWGLGTGKGYTF.

The chain is built from TRBV11-1 and TRBJ1-1; unclear D gene. V was trimmed by 5 bases and J by 1 base, leaving 11 bases between them. The CDR3 has 14 amino acids. Germline-derived CDR1 and CDR2 are SGHAT and FQDESV (reference sequence). CDR3 nucleotide sequence: TGTGCCAGCAGCGAAAGAACATCGAACACTGAAGCTTTCTTT. It codes for CASSERTSNTEAFF.

There are a few counts of this clone. The chain couples TRBV5-1 to TRBJ1-3; a possible D gene is TRBD1 (5 bases). Germline V CDR1 and CDR2: SGHRS, YFSETQ. Trimming took 3 bases from V and 0 from J, leaving 7 bases between them. CDR3 length equals 14 residues. Written as DNA, the CDR3 is TGCGCCAGCAGCTCGGGGGACTCTGGAAACACCATATATTTT. Translated: CASSSGDSGNTIYF.

In nucleotides, the CDR3 is TGCAGCGTTGGTAGGGCTTCTGCGGGGAACGTATTGGCTTTCTTT. It specifies CSVGRASAGNVLAFF. The V and J genes are TRBV29-1 and TRBJ1-1; D is unresolved. The germline V gene encodes CDR1 SQVTM and CDR2 ANQGSEA. The CDR3 spans 15 residues. V was cut by 4 bases and J by 11 bases, with 26 bases left in between.

This chain joins TRBV12-5 and TRBJ1-1; D ambiguous. CDR3 length equals 14 residues. From germline, CDR1 is LGHNT and CDR2 FRNRAP. V gave up 2 bases and J gave up 0 bases, with 7 bases separating them. CDR3 amino acids: CASGLYLLNTEAFF. CDR3 sequence (DNA): TGTGCTAGTGGTTTGTACTTGTTGAACACTGAAGCTTTCTTT.

The chain couples TRBV21-1 to TRBJ1-5; TRBD1 is the table's D call, not checked against the DNA. TRBV21-1 represents a pseudogene. The CDR3 extends over 14 amino acids. CDR3 nucleotides: TGTGCCAGCAGCGGTGGACAGTCCAATCAGCCCCAGCATTTT. Amino acids: CASSGGQSNQPQHF.

This chain joins TRBV5-1 and TRBJ1-1, with TRBD1 as a possible D gene (5 bases). V lost 2 bases and J 4 bases, leaving 12 bases between the germline ends. Germline-derived CDR1 and CDR2 are SGHRS and YFSETQ. The CDR3 is made up of 14 amino acids. The CDR3, as DNA: TGCGCCAGCAGCTTCGGGAGGACAACCACTGAAGCTTTCTTT. It translates to CASSFGRTTTEAFF.

This clone appeared a few times. The CDR3 region is CASSHPGLAGVWAKNIQYF. The CDR3, as DNA: TGCGCCAGCAGCCACCCGGGACTAGCGGGAGTGTGGGCCAAAAACATTCAGTACTTC. The genes are TRBV4-1 and TRBJ2-4; 14 nucleotides line up with TRBD2. Trimming at V came to 3 bases and at J to 1 base, leaving 8 bases not matched to a gene. From germline, CDR1 is MGHRA and CDR2 YSYEKL. The CDR3 consists of 19 residues.

The V and J genes are TRBV27 and TRBJ2-3; weak D call: TRBD2 (6 bases). Germline loops: CDR1 MNHEY, CDR2 SMNVEV (reference sequence). The V end lost 0 bases, the J end lost 6 bases, and 10 bases lay between the germline ends. The CDR3 totals 14 residues. The CDR3 spells CASSLSTSSDTQYF. In DNA form, the CDR3 reads TGTGCCAGCAGTTTATCGACTAGTTCCGATACGCAGTATTTT.

This clone turned up a few times. This rearrangement joins TRBV6-5 to TRBJ1-3; D unresolved. CDR1 is MNHEY and CDR2 is SVGAGI in the germline V gene. The CDR3 covers 11 residues. V was shortened by 10 bases and J by 4 bases, with 8 bases between the two germline ends. In DNA form, the CDR3 reads TGTGCCAAGCCCTTGGGAAACACCATATATTTT. Its translation: CAKPLGNTIYF.